These 6 T cell receptor beta chains share one sample of origin, sequenced in a study of blood T cell repertoires in COVID-19. Sequencing was performed with immunoSEQ multiplex PCR; in TCRdb, only in-frame clones are kept and a portion is missing. The sample holds about 430,000 clones, 75% to 90% seen once. Source material: PBMCs or T cells enriched from blood (not recorded which). These receptors originate from a man aged 25-45 years who had recovered from COVID-19.

The chain recombines TRBV28 with TRBJ1-2, with 9 bases lining up with TRBD1. Germline-derived CDR1 and CDR2 are MDHEN and SYDVKM. The CDR3 loop spans 15 amino acids. With V trimmed by 3 bases and J by 4 bases, 6 bases remained unmatched. The CDR3 nucleotides are TGTGCCAGCAGTTTGGGGGACAGGGCTTTCTATGGCTACACCTTC. Translating gives CASSLGDRAFYGYTF.

V gene TRBV25-1 combines with J gene TRBJ1-1; 9 bases agree with TRBD1. V was pared by 6 bases and J by 11 bases, with 4 bases of the junction left unmatched. Germline CDR1 and CDR2: MGHDK and SYGVNS. The length of the CDR3 is 11 residues. In DNA form, the CDR3 reads TGTGCCAGCAGGGGGACAGGGCAGGCTTTCTTT. It codes for CASRGTGQAFF.

This chain connects TRBV29-1 to TRBJ2-7; no clear D. There are 11 residues in the CDR3. The germline V and J ends were trimmed by 8 bases and 6 bases, with 14 bases remaining between them. Germline V CDR1 and CDR2: SQVTM, ANQGSEA. CDR3 sequence (DNA): TGCAGCACTCGATCCCCGGTCGAGCAGTACTTC. Amino acid sequence: CSTRSPVEQYF.

The rearrangement links TRBV7-2 to TRBJ2-7; possible D gene TRBD1, 5 bases. Trimming left V 1 base short and J 4 bases short, with 11 bases between. Germline V gives CDR1 SGHTA, CDR2 FQGNSA. This CDR3 has 14 residues. DNA for the CDR3: TGTGCCAGCAGCTTAGGTAGCTCAGGGTACGAGCAGTACTTC. It encodes CASSLGSSGYEQYF.

This clone was counted only a few times. The CDR3 coding sequence is TGTGCCAGCAATCCAGGGGCTAGCTCAGGTGTAGAGACCCAGTACTTC. It codes for CASNPGASSGVETQYF. This rearrangement joins TRBV19 to TRBJ2-5; maybe TRBD1 (6 bases). CDR3 length equals 16 residues. Germline assignment: CDR1 LNHDA and CDR2 SQIVND (reference sequence). V lost 9 bases and J 4 bases, leaving 24 bases between the germline ends.

The V gene is TRBV11-2, the J gene TRBJ2-6; 7 positions match TRBD1. The CDR3 is 17 amino acids. Germline V gene lookup returns CDR1 SGHAT and CDR2 FQNNGV. V was pared by 1 base and J by 0 bases, with 3 bases of the junction left unmatched. In DNA form, the CDR3 reads TGTGCCAGCAGCTTAGTAGGGGGCAACTCTGGGGCCAACGTCCTGACTTTC. As protein: CASSLVGGNSGANVLTF.